Listed below are T cell receptor beta chains from one sample, sequenced in a study of shared clonotypes between healthy human individuals. Only in-frame clones appear in the TCRdb table, and some are missing; sequencing was by immunoSEQ multiplex PCR. This table holds about 980,000 clones, approximately 80% found once. Sequencing was done on a sample of memory CD4+ T cells sorted from blood. The receptors come from a man aged 18 to 29 in good health. The CDR3 runs from the conserved cysteine through the conserved F or W. D genes are given only for firm matches. A row's size may be missing; if present it is once, few, many or a size class.

d_call,cdr3_length,j_call,clone_size,v_call,cdr3_aa,cdr3_nt
TRBD1,14,TRBJ2-7,few,TRBV10-3,CAISGQGAVHEQYF,TGTGCCATCAGCGGACAGGGGGCGGTGCACGAGCAGTACTTC
TRBD1,13,TRBJ1-6,.,TRBV11-3,CASSYRGGSPLHF,TGTGCCAGCAGCTACAGGGGTGGATCACCCCTCCACTTT
.,16,TRBJ2-2,.,TRBV27,CASSLYAHSGAGELFF,TGTGCCAGCAGTTTATATGCCCACTCAGGGGCCGGGGAGCTGTTTTTT
TRBD2,15,TRBJ2-1,.,TRBV6-5,CASSLTPGGYNEQFF,TGTGCCAGCAGTCTTACGCCGGGAGGGTACAATGAGCAGTTCTTC
.,15,TRBJ1-1,.,TRBV30,CAWGGPLIGGTEAFF,TGTGCCTGGGGGGGTCCCCTTATCGGGGGCACTGAAGCTTTCTTT
.,11,TRBJ2-1,.,TRBV5-1,CASSLELKQFF,TGCGCCAGCAGCTTGGAACTGAAGCAGTTCTTC
.,12,TRBJ2-7,.,TRBV6-6,CATRRKNYEQYF,TGTGCCACCAGACGGAAGAACTACGAGCAGTACTTC
.,15,TRBJ2-7,.,TRBV14,CASSQVLGGTYEQYF,TGTGCCAGCAGCCAAGTTCTAGGGGGTACCTACGAGCAGTACTTC
TRBD2,14,TRBJ2-1,.,TRBV5-1,CASSLQSGSNEQFF,TGCGCCAGCAGCTTACAAAGCGGGAGCAATGAGCAGTTCTTC
.,14,TRBJ2-2,few,TRBV30,CAWTLGGLTGELFF,TGTGCCTGGACCCTTGGGGGATTGACCGGGGAGCTGTTTTTT
.,17,TRBJ2-3,.,TRBV13,CASSFSLGVAASDTQYF,TGTGCCAGCAGCTTCTCCCTGGGGGTAGCGGCCTCAGATACGCAGTATTTT
.,14,TRBJ2-2,.,TRBV28,CASTQAGNTGELFF,TGTGCCAGCACCCAAGCCGGGAACACCGGGGAGCTGTTTTTT
.,15,TRBJ2-3,.,TRBV5-1,CASSLRTASTDTQYF,TGCGCCAGCAGCTTACGGACAGCTAGCACAGATACGCAGTATTTT
TRBD2,16,TRBJ2-3,once,TRBV7-7,CASSPRLAGGTDTQYF,TGTGCTAGCAGCCCACGACTAGCGGGGGGCACAGATACGCAGTATTTT
TRBD2,13,TRBJ2-7,.,TRBV28,CASARGGRNEQYF,TGTGCCAGTGCGCGGGGGGGGCGGAACGAGCAGTACTTC
.,16,TRBJ2-3,.,TRBV10-1,CASSESRGGGRDTQYF,TGCGCCAGCAGTGAGTCGAGGGGGGGCGGGAGAGATACGCAGTATTTT
.,13,TRBJ1-2,.,TRBV28,CASSSGGWDGYTF,TGTGCCAGCAGTTCGGGTGGCTGGGATGGCTACACCTTC
TRBD2,15,TRBJ2-3,.,TRBV29-1,CSVGKGTSGTDTQYF,TGCAGCGTTGGAAAGGGAACTAGCGGCACAGATACGCAGTATTTT
.,12,TRBJ2-5,.,TRBV30,CAWGAPGETQYF,TGTGCCTGGGGGGCGCCAGGGGAGACCCAGTACTTC
.,16,TRBJ1-1,.,TRBV19,CASSPRVGRKPTEAFF,TGTGCCAGTAGCCCCAGGGTCGGACGGAAGCCCACTGAAGCTTTCTTT
TRBD2,18,TRBJ2-2,.,TRBV9,CASSGQPSGRRKTGELFF,TGTGCCAGCAGCGGCCAACCTAGCGGGAGAAGAAAAACCGGGGAGCTGTTTTTT